This T cell receptor (beta chain) was sequenced for a study of blood T cell repertoires in COVID-19. Study members were between roughly 18 and 90 years old and lived in 20 to 25 US regions. In the original workflow: Cell counts per sample came from amplifying reference gene primers. This table comes from immunoSEQ multiplex PCR, and its TCRdb copy is limited to in-frame clones, with some not included. V, J and clone size reflect that table, while D and trimming were determined from the DNA. This sample has a few hundred thousand clones; about 88% occur once, and the top ten carry under 5%. This CDR3 is built from 15 residues. The V gene's germline CDR1 is SQVTM and CDR2 ANQGSEA. Unmatched junction bases numbered 12, after V lost 7 bases and J lost 2 bases.

The clonotype was recovered from a man younger than 40 with acute COVID-19. The sample taken for sequencing was PBMCs or T cells enriched from blood (not recorded which). The rearrangement uses TRBV29-1 and TRBJ2-5, with TRBD1 matching over 8 bases. The CDR3 DNA reads as TGCAGCGCTAAAGGACAGGGTCCGAAACAAGAGACCCAGTACTTC. Translated, it gives CSAKGQGPKQETQYF.